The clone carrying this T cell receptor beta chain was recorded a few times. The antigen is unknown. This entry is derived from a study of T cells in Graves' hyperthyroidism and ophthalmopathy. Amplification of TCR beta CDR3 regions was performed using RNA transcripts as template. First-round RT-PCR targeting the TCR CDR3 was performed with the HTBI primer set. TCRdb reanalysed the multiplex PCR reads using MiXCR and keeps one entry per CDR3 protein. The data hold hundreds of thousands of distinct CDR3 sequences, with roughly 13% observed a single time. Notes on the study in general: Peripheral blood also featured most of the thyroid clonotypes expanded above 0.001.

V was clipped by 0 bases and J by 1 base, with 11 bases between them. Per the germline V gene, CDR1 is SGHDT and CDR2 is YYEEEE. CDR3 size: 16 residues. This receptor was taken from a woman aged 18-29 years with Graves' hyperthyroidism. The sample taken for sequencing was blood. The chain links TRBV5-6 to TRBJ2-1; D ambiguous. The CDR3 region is CASSLALRGSYNEQFF. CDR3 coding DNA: TGTGCCAGCAGCTTGGCCCTACGTGGATCCTACAATGAGCAGTTCTTC.